The 15 T cell receptor beta chains below all came from one sample that was sequenced in a study of control samples from healthy donors and cancer patients. The method was immunoSEQ multiplex PCR; TCRdb's version includes in-frame clones alone and lacks a portion of them. The sample has about 100,000 clones; about 85% are singletons. The sample taken for sequencing was blood. These receptors were obtained from a man aged 25 to 40 in good health.

This chain links TRBV4-2 with TRBJ2-1; D is unclear. CDR3 length equals 16 residues. Per the germline V gene, CDR1 is LGHNA and CDR2 is YNFKEQ. V gave up 3 bases and J gave up 0 bases, with 12 bases separating them. CDR3 bases: TGTGCCAGCAGCCAGTACCGGGCGAGCTCCTACAATGAGCAGTTCTTC. It is translated as CASSQYRASSYNEQFF.

The chain has TRBV12-5 and TRBJ2-1; D ambiguous. The CDR3 runs to 13 residues. Germline V gene data show CDR1 as LGHNT and CDR2 as FRNRAP. V was clipped by 8 bases and J by 7 bases, with 15 bases between them. The CDR3 nucleotides are TGTGCTAGTTGTTACTTATTGGGGAATGAGCAGTTCTTC. Protein sequence: CASCYLLGNEQFF.

This clone turned up a few times. The gene calls are TRBV9 and TRBJ2-3, with 8 bases matching TRBD2. Germline V gene lookup returns CDR1 SGDLS and CDR2 YYNGEE. The CDR3 extends over 15 amino acids. Trimming cost V 4 bases and J 5 bases; bases outside gene matches: 9. The CDR3 spells CASSSPGGAGDTQYF. The CDR3 bases are TGTGCCAGCAGCTCCCCGGGGGGGGCTGGAGATACGCAGTATTTT.

V and J are TRBV12-5 and TRBJ1-2; D might be TRBD1 (6 bases). With 5 bases removed from V and 3 bases from J, the gap between germline ends came to 10 bases. This CDR3 has 13 residues. CDR1 LGHNT and CDR2 FRNRAP come from the germline V gene. DNA of the CDR3: TGTGCTAGTGGTAGGACAGCCTACTATGGCTACACCTTC. As protein: CASGRTAYYGYTF.

This clone was picked up a small number of times. V is TRBV18 and J is TRBJ2-3; 7 bases map to TRBD2. This CDR3 region has 14 residues. The V gene end was trimmed by 2 bases and the J gene end by 1 base; junction bases not matched to a gene: 0. The germline CDR1 and CDR2 sequences are KGHSH and LQKENI. The CDR3, as DNA: TGTGCCAGCTCACCAACTAGCGGCACAGATACGCAGTATTTT. Encoded protein: CASSPTSGTDTQYF.

The rearrangement links TRBV7-9 to TRBJ2-1; D ambiguous. This CDR3 is built from 16 residues. V was trimmed by 5 bases and J by 0 bases, leaving 14 bases between them. CDR1 is SEHNR, CDR2 FQNEAQ, per germline (reference sequence). CDR3 protein: CASSPPLQRSYNEQFF. In DNA, the CDR3 is TGTGCCAGCAGCCCACCGCTGCAGCGCTCCTACAATGAGCAGTTCTTC. Complete variable domain (other parts from reference TRBV7-9 and TRBJ2-1): DTGVSQNPRHKITKRGQNVTFRCDPISEHNRLYWYRQTLGQGPEFLTYFQNEAQLEKSRLLSDRFSAERPKGSFSTLEIQRTEQGDSAMYLCASSPPLQRSYNEQFFGPGTRLTVL.

The chain employs TRBV12-1 and TRBJ2-3; the table's D call of TRBD1 was not tested on the DNA. TRBV12-1 is deemed a pseudogene. This CDR3 has 14 residues. CDR3 coding DNA: TGTGCCAGCAGCTCGGGACAGGGGGAAGATACGCAGTATTTT. This codes for CASSSGQGEDTQYF.

The chain combines TRBV19 with TRBJ2-3, with D perhaps TRBD1 (6 bases). Deletions cut 5 bases from V and 4 bases from J, with 10 bases between. The CDR3 extends over 13 amino acids. The germline gives CDR1 LNHDA, CDR2 SQIVND (reference sequence). CDR3 in DNA: TGTGCCAGTAGTGAACAGGGTGCAGATACGCAGTATTTT. Protein: CASSEQGADTQYF.

The chain is built from TRBV25-1 and TRBJ1-6, with D unresolved. Germline CDR1 is MGHDK and CDR2 is SYGVNS. There are 14 residues in the CDR3. V lost 1 base and J 4 bases, leaving 5 bases between the germline ends. This chain's CDR3 is CASSESGYNSPLHF. CDR3 bases: TGTGCCAGCAGTGAATCAGGTTATAATTCACCCCTCCACTTT.

Comment on this clone: Other DNA sequences from this sample encode an identical CDR3 as well. The gene calls are TRBV7-2 and TRBJ1-1; D is unclear. CDR3 length: 13 residues. V was trimmed by 1 base and J by 2 bases, leaving 5 bases between them. Germline CDR1 is SGHTA and CDR2 is FQGNSA. The CDR3 reads CASSLDRNTEAFF. CDR3 coding DNA: TGTGCCAGCAGCTTAGACCGAAACACTGAAGCTTTCTTT. Full variable domain (missing parts from reference TRBV7-2 and TRBJ1-1): GAGVSQSPSNKVTEKGKDVELRCDPISGHTALYWYRQSLGQGLEFLIYFQGNSAPDKSGLPSDRFSAERTGGSVSTLTIQRTQQEDSAVYLCASSLDRNTEAFFGQGTRLTVV.

The chain couples TRBV5-1 to TRBJ1-2; a possible D gene is TRBD1 (6 bases). Trimming removed 4 bases from V and 8 bases from J, with 15 bases in between. Germline CDR1 SGHRS, CDR2 YFSETQ. The CDR3 spans 13 residues. The CDR3 nucleotides are TGCGCCAGCAGCCGTAACGCAGGGGACGGCTACACCTTC. Its protein is CASSRNAGDGYTF.

The rearrangement links TRBV2 to TRBJ2-3; possibly TRBD1 or TRBD2 for D (5 bases each). From germline, CDR1 is SNHLY and CDR2 FYNNEI. Between the trimmed V and J ends, which lost 2 bases and 5 bases, there was a span of 8 bases. This CDR3 has 13 residues. CDR3 sequence reads: CASSEKGRDTQYF. In DNA form, the CDR3 reads TGTGCCAGCAGTGAAAAGGGGAGAGATACGCAGTATTTT.

Notes on this clone: This CDR3 is also generated by other DNA sequences in the sample. The CDR3 region is CAYPTGPGNTIYF. For the CDR3, the DNA is TGTGCCTATCCGACAGGGCCTGGAAACACCATATATTTT. This chain links TRBV7-9 with TRBJ1-3, with 7 bases aligning to TRBD1. Germline CDR1 SEHNR, CDR2 FQNEAQ (reference sequence). With V trimmed by 11 bases and J by 2 bases, 6 bases remained unmatched. The CDR3 loop spans 13 amino acids.

The chain combines TRBV10-3 with TRBJ2-7; TRBD1 aligns across 9 bases. Trimming removed 8 bases from V and 6 bases from J; junction bases left unmatched: 8. Germline V gene sequence: CDR1 ENHRY, CDR2 SYGVKD. This CDR3 is built from 13 residues. CDR3 amino acids: CAIAGTGIGEQYF. DNA for the CDR3: TGTGCCATCGCCGGGACAGGGATCGGCGAGCAGTACTTC.

This clone turned up a few times. The V call is TRBV2, the J call TRBJ1-5; the D gene is possibly TRBD1 (5 bases). V was cut by 5 bases and J by 9 bases, with 14 bases left in between. The CDR3 is 13 amino acids. Germline V gene data show CDR1 as SNHLY and CDR2 as FYNNEI. The CDR3 region has the DNA TGTGCCAGCAGTCTTATTGACGGGGGGCCCCAGCATTTT. As protein: CASSLIDGGPQHF.